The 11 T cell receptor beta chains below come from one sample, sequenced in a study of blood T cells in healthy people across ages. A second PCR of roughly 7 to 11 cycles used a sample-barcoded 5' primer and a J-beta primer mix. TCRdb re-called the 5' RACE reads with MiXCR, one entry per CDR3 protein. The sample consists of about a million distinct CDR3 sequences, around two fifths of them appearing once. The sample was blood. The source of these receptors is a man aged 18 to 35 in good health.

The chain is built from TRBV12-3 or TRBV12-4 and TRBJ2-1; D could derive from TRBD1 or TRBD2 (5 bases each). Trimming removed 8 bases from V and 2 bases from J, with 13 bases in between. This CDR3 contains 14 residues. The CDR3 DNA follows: TGTGCCAGCGCTTCCGGGGCACCCTACAATGAGCAGTTCTTC. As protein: CASASGAPYNEQFF.

CDR3: CASSFDSDNEQFF. CDR3 bases: TGCGCCAGCAGCTTCGATAGCGACAATGAGCAGTTCTTC. The chain is built from TRBV5-1 and TRBJ2-1, with D possibly matching TRBD2 (5 bases). Per germline, CDR1 SGHRS and CDR2 YFSETQ. V was shortened by 2 bases and J by 5 bases, with 8 bases between the two germline ends. This CDR3 contains 13 residues. The full variable domain, completed using reference TRBV5-1 and TRBJ2-1, is KAGVTQTPRYLIKTRGQQVTLSCSPISGHRSVSWYQQTPGQGLQFLFEYFSETQRNKGNFPGRFSGRQFSNSRSEMNVSTLELGDSALYLCASSFDSDNEQFFGPGTRLTVL.

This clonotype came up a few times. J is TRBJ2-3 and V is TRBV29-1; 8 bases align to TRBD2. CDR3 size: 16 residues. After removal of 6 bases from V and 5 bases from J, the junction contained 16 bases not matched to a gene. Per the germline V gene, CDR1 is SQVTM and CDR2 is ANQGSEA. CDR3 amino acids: CSVAPAGGGSGDTQYF. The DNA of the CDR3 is TGCAGCGTGGCGCCAGCGGGCGGGGGGTCAGGAGATACGCAGTATTTT.

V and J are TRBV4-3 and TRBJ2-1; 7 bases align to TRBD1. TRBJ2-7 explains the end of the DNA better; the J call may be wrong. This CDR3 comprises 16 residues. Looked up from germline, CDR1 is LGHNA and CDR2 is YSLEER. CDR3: CASSQGRGTAYNEQYF. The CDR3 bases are TGCGCCAGCAGCCAAGGGCGAGGGACAGCTTACAATGAGCAGTACTTC.

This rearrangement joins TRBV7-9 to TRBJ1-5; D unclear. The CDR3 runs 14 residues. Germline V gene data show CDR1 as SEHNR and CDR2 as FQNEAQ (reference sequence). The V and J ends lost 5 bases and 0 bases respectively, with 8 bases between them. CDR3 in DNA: TGTGCCAGCAGCCTAGACAATAGCAATCAGCCCCAGCATTTT. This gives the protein CASSLDNSNQPQHF.

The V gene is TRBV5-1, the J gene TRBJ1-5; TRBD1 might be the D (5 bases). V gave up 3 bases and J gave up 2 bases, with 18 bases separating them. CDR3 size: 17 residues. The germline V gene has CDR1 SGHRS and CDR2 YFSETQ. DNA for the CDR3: TGCGCCAGCAGCTCGACGCCTAGGGGTATTGGCAATCAGCCCCAGCATTTT. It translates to CASSSTPRGIGNQPQHF.

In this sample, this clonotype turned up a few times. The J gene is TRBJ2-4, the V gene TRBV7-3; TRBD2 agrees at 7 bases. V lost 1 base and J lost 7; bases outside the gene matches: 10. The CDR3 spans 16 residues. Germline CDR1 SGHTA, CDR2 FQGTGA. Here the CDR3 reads CASSLRPSSGGNIQYF. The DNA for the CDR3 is TGTGCCAGCAGCTTAAGGCCCTCTAGCGGCGGGAACATTCAGTACTTC. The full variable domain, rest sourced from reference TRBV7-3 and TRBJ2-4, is GAGVSQTPSNKVTEKGKYVELRCDPISGHTALYWYRQSLGQGPEFLIYFQGTGAADDSGLPNDRFFAVRPEGSVSTLKIQRTERGDSAVYLCASSLRPSSGGNIQYFGAGTRLSVL.

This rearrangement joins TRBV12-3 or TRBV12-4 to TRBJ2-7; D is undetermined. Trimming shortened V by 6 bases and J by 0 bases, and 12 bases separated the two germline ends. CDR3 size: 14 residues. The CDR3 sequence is CASSNPTFSYEQYF. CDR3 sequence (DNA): TGTGCCAGCAGCAACCCGACATTCTCCTACGAGCAGTACTTC.

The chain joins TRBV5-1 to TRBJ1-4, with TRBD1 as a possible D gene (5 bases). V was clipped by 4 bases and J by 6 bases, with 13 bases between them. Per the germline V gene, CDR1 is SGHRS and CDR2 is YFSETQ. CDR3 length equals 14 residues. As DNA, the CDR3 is TGCGCCAGCAGCCCGGACATCGGTGATGAAAAACTGTTTTTT. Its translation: CASSPDIGDEKLFF. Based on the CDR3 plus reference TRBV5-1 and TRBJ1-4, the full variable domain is KAGVTQTPRYLIKTRGQQVTLSCSPISGHRSVSWYQQTPGQGLQFLFEYFSETQRNKGNFPGRFSGRQFSNSRSEMNVSTLELGDSALYLCASSPDIGDEKLFFGSGTQLSVL.

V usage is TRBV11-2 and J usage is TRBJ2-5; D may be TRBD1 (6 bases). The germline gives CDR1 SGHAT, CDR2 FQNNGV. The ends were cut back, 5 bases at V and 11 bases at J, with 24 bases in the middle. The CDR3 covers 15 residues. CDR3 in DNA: TGTGCCAGCAGCCCAACAAACGTGGGGGCGGGTGAGCAGTACTTC. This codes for CASSPTNVGAGEQYF.

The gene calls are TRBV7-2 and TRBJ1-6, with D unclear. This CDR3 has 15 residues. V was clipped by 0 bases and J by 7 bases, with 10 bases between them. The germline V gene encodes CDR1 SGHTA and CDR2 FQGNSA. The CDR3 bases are TGTGCCAGCAGCTTAGCAGAGAGTCCAAATTCACCCCTCCACTTT. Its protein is CASSLAESPNSPLHF.